This T cell receptor beta chain was documented in a study of T-cell memory formation after mild COVID-19. About the research overall: Most TCR clusters belonged to a single donor. Study-level findings and limits: Chiefly within CM and EM were the contracting CD4+ clones; CD8+ ones were within EMRA. A second wave expanding day 15 to 37 was CD4+-biased; contracting clones were balanced.

Details on this clonotype: Its antigen is unidentified.

A single record per CDR3 protein comes from TCRdb applying MiXCR to the 5' RACE reads. Here the sample spans a few hundred thousand distinct CDR3 sequences, 15% to 20% being singletons. This TCR was sampled from a man aged 18 to 29 who had mild COVID-19 (a few samples of this study predate the infection). Cell type and time point are not known. The sequenced sample consisted of PBMCs or a T cell subset sorted from them (not recorded which).

CDR3 bases: TGCGCCAGCAGCTTGCGGCAGGAGGGTACAGATACGCAGTATTTT. Its protein is CASSLRQEGTDTQYF. The genes are TRBV5-1 and TRBJ2-3; a weak D match, TRBD2 (6 bases). In germline, CDR1 is SGHRS, CDR2 YFSETQ. Trimming left V 1 base short and J 3 bases short, with 12 bases between. The CDR3 is made up of 15 amino acids.